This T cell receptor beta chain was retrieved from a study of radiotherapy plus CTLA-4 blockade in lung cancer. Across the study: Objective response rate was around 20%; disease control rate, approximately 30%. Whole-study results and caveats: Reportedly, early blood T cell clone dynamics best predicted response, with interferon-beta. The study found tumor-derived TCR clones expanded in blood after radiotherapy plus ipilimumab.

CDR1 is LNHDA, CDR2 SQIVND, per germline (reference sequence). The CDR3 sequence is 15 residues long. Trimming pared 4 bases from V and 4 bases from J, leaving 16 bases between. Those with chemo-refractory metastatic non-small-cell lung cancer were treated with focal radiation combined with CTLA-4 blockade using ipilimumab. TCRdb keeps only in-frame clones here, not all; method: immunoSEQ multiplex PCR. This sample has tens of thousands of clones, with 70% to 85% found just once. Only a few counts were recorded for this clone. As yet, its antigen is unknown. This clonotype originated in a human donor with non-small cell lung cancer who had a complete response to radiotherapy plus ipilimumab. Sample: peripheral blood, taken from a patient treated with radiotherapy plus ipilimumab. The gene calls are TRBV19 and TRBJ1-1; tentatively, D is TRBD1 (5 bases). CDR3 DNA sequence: TGTGCCAGTAGTAGGGCCCCTCAGGGCACCACTGAAGCTTTCTTT. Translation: CASSRAPQGTTEAFF.